These T cell receptor beta chains were read from a single sample in a study of identical twins. MiXCR was run by TCRdb on the 5' RACE reads, yielding one entry per CDR3 protein. The sample has roughly 250,000 distinct CDR3 sequences; over 13% are singletons. The sequenced material came from memory (CD45RO+) T cells sorted from blood. These receptors came from a woman in her late teens or twenties in good health. Each CDR3 is given with its conserved first and last residue. The D gene is left open where the match is weak. For some rows the clone size is stated as once, few or many, or as a class when expanded; others skip it.

V	J	size	D	CDR3	DNA
TRBV9	TRBJ2-3	.	.	CASSGREANTDTQYF	TGTGCCAGCAGCGGCAGGGAGGCGAACACAGATACGCAGTATTTT
TRBV12-3/TRBV12-4	TRBJ2-5	.	TRBD2	CASSRTSGATSETQYF	TGTGCCAGCAGTCGGACTAGCGGGGCGACCTCAGAGACCCAGTACTTC
TRBV20-1	TRBJ1-5	few	.	CSASRGSDQPQHF	TGCAGTGCTAGTAGGGGGTCAGATCAGCCCCAGCATTTT
TRBV27	TRBJ1-6	few	.	CASSFLDGSSPLHF	TGTGCCAGCAGTTTTTTGGATGGGTCCTCACCCCTCCACTTT
TRBV12-3/TRBV12-4	TRBJ1-1	few	TRBD1	CASRRQGMNTEAFF	TGTGCCAGCAGGCGACAGGGGATGAACACTGAAGCTTTCTTT
TRBV12-3/TRBV12-4	TRBJ1-6	many	TRBD1	CASNTGGMDSPLHF	TGTGCCAGCAATACAGGGGGGATGGATTCACCCCTCCACTTT
TRBV20-1	TRBJ2-7	.	TRBD2	CSANAPGTSSNEQYF	TGCAGTGCTAATGCTCCCGGGACTAGCTCCAACGAGCAGTACTTC
TRBV3-1	TRBJ2-3	once	TRBD2	CASSPARSGGRGTQYF	TGTGCCAGCAGCCCCGCTCGGAGCGGGGGGAGGGGTACGCAGTATTTT
TRBV7-9	TRBJ2-3	few	TRBD1	CASSRQGTGGGDTQYF	TGTGCCAGCAGCCGACAGGGGACAGGAGGTGGAGATACGCAGTATTTT
TRBV7-6	TRBJ2-1	.	TRBD2	CASSTRSGGALGNEQFF	TGTGCCAGCAGCACCCGTAGCGGGGGGGCTCTCGGTAATGAGCAGTTCTTC
TRBV12-5	TRBJ2-3	.	.	CASGLGGGTDTQYF	TGTGCTAGTGGTTTGGGTGGAGGCACAGATACGCAGTATTTT
TRBV6-2/TRBV6-3	TRBJ2-3	.	.	CASSSSKTSWGADTQYF	TGTGCCAGCAGTTCATCCAAGACCAGCTGGGGCGCAGATACGCAGTATTTT
TRBV5-8	TRBJ2-5	.	.	CASSLESGKTQYF	TGTGCCAGCAGCTTGGAGTCGGGGAAGACCCAGTACTTC
TRBV3-1	TRBJ1-2	many	TRBD1	CASSQDDQGDRYGYTF	TGTGCCAGCAGCCAAGATGACCAGGGGGATAGATATGGCTACACCTTC